The sequence of this TCR beta chain was determined in a study of blood T cells in healthy people across ages. Every sample gave at least 6 micrograms of total RNA when it was extracted. Sample-barcoded 5' priming and a J-beta primer mix drove a second PCR of roughly 7 to 11 cycles. Via MiXCR, TCRdb re-called the 5' RACE reads, giving one row per CDR3 protein. The sample includes hundreds of thousands of distinct CDR3 sequences, approximately 65% seen only once; the top ten take around a quarter. The CDR3 covers 12 residues. V lost 1 base and J 9 bases, leaving 7 bases between the germline ends. Germline-derived CDR1 and CDR2 are SGHVS and FNYEAQ.

The sequenced sample consisted of blood. This chain joins TRBV7-6 and TRBJ2-1, with no clear D. This sequence originates from a man under 40 in good health. CDR3 in amino acids: CASSLELGEQFF. DNA for the CDR3: TGTGCCAGCAGCTTAGAGTTGGGTGAGCAGTTCTTC.